This T cell receptor beta chain was identified in a study of T cell repertoires in cytomegalovirus infection. In the study overall: Signatures in public TCR beta sequences pointed to both CMV infection and matching HLA type.

The germline V gene encodes CDR1 LNHDA and CDR2 SQIVND (reference sequence). V lost 3 bases and J lost 8; bases outside the gene matches: 10. This CDR3 has 17 residues. TCRdb passed the reads through MiXCR, listing each CDR3 protein once. In the table there are around 200,000 distinct CDR3 sequences, 35% to 40% of which are singletons. The sample holds a few counts of this clonotype. Its antigen is as yet unknown. Sample: CD8+ T cells from cultured PBMCs, taken from culture after CMV antigen stimulation. The source is a human donor in good health (CMV status not recorded). Some clones in this sample may be carry-over from other donors' samples. The rearrangement uses TRBV19 and TRBJ2-1; TRBD2 agrees at 13 bases. As DNA, the CDR3 is TGTGCCAGTAGTATCCTTCGGACTAGCGGGAGAGTCGATGAGCAGTTCTTC. Its translation: CASSILRTSGRVDEQFF.